This T cell receptor (beta chain) was retrieved from a study of cytomegalovirus exposure and HLA in healthy donors. Only in-frame clones appear in the TCRdb table, and some are missing; sequencing was by immunoSEQ multiplex PCR. The data show under 250,000 clones, around 87% seen once. With respect to this clone: Its antigen is still unknown.

The CDR3 contains 14 residues. J gave up 9 bases and V 2 bases, and 10 bases lay outside the gene matches. CDR1 is MNHEY and CDR2 is SMNVEV in the germline V gene (reference sequence). The donors were part of the validation cohort, which consisted of over a hundred subjects and was separate from the first cohort of 666 subjects. Regarding the study as a whole: Generally TCR sequences proved uncommon, though certain public TCRs appeared in numerous donors. The study listed under 200 cytomegalovirus-associated TCR beta chains. In a later analysis, first-cohort TCR clusters were found to tend to co-occur in the 130 or so validation repertoires.

The chain links TRBV27 to TRBJ2-7, with 7 bases identical to TRBD1. This TCR was recovered from a man younger than 35 in good health and CMV-seronegative. Source material: PBMCs. CDR3 amino acids: CASSLEAQGHWQYF. The CDR3 DNA sequence: TGTGCCAGCAGTTTAGAGGCACAGGGGCACTGGCAGTACTTC.